This record concerns one TCR beta chain sequence. The data were taken from a study of CD4+ T cells in melanoma. The CDR3 totals 16 residues. The germline CDR1 and CDR2 sequences are KGHSH and LQKENI. Trimming removed 5 bases from V and 0 bases from J; junction bases left unmatched: 4. Produced via immunoSEQ multiplex PCR; TCRdb's table is partial and in-frame only. Of roughly 10,000 clones in the sample, less than 75% are singletons; the top ten hold approximately 9%. The sequence derives from a human donor with melanoma. Specimen: cells from a culture (not recorded whether cultured in vitro). This sequence joins TRBV18 and TRBJ1-6; 7 bases match TRBD1. CDR3 residues: CASSSWTGSYNSPLHF. DNA for the CDR3: TGTGCCAGCTCATCGTGGACAGGCTCCTATAATTCACCCCTCCACTTT.